This TCR beta chain was profiled in a study of T cells expressing NK-cell markers. The wider study: It was sorted CD3+CD56-NKG2C+, CD3+CD56+NKG2C- and CD3+CD56+NKG2C+ T cells that provided the TCR beta repertoires.

Germline V gene lookup returns CDR1 SGHAT and CDR2 FQNNGV. This CDR3 spans 14 amino acids. TCRdb re-called the 5' RACE reads; one entry per CDR3 protein, DNA not given. Found here are 350,000 to 500,000 distinct CDR3 sequences; the top ten clones hold under 7.5%. Remarks on this clonotype: Its antigen is unidentified.

Study-level results: The CD3+CD56-NKG2C+ fraction of several donors was also led by these clonotypes.

This rearrangement joins TRBV11-2 to TRBJ2-3; the D call of TRBD2 rests on TCRdb alone, since no DNA is present to check it. Sequenced sample: blood T cells: a sorted CD56 or NKG2C T cell subset, CD4+ or CD8+ T cells, or bulk PBMC T cells (not recorded which). The receptor was derived from a woman aged 18-70 years in good health. The CDR3 protein is CASSAGSRTDTQYF.